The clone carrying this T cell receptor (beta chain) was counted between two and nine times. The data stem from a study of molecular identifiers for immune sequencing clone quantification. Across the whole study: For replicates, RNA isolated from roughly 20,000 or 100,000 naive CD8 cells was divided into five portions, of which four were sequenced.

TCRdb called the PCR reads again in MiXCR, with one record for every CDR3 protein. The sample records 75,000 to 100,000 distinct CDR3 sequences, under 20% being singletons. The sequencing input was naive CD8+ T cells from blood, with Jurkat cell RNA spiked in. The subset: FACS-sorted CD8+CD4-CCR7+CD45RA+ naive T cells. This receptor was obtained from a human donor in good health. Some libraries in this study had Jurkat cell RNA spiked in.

For the CDR3, the DNA is TGTGCCAGCAGTTACGGACTAGCGGGGGTTAATGAGCAGTTCTTC. Translating it yields CASSYGLAGVNEQFF. This chain connects TRBV6-5 to TRBJ2-1, with 13 bases that match TRBD2. The germline V gene encodes CDR1 MNHEY and CDR2 SVGAGI. The CDR3 is 15 residues long. V was pared by 2 bases and J by 7 bases, with 2 bases of the junction left unmatched.